This is a list of T cell receptor beta chains from one sample in a study of shared clonotypes between healthy human individuals. Clones were sequenced by immunoSEQ multiplex PCR, and TCRdb holds only the in-frame ones, with some missing. Of about 1 million clones in the sample, roughly 80% were seen once. Sequenced input: memory CD4+ T cells sorted from blood. These receptors all stem from a man between 18 and 29 years old in good health. Both conserved end residues are part of each CDR3. Each record gives: D gene, V gene, J gene, clone size, CDR3 DNA, CDR3 protein. A D gene is named only where the DNA matches it firmly. Size is omitted from some rows. Given values are once, few, many or a class for expanded clones.

NA,TRBV7-2,TRBJ1-3,NA,TGTGCCAGCAGCCCACCTCCGTTAAGAAACACCATATATTTT,CASSPPPLRNTIYF
NA,TRBV7-9,TRBJ2-7,NA,TGTGCCAGCAGCTTATGGGCGGATAACTACGAGCAGTACTTC,CASSLWADNYEQYF
TRBD1,TRBV6-5,TRBJ2-7,NA,TGTGCCAGCAGTTCCGCAGGGGGCGGTGAGGACGAGCAGTACTTC,CASSSAGGGEDEQYF
TRBD1,TRBV6-6,TRBJ2-5,NA,TGTGCCAGCAGTTACTCCTGGACAGGGCAAGAGACCCAGTACTTC,CASSYSWTGQETQYF
NA,TRBV19,TRBJ2-6,many,TGTGCCACTGGGGGGCAGGGCTCTGGGGCCAACGTCCTGACTTTC,CATGGQGSGANVLTF
NA,TRBV7-8,TRBJ2-7,NA,TGTGCCAGCAGTCGAATGGACTATAACTACGAGCAGTACTTC,CASSRMDYNYEQYF
NA,TRBV18,TRBJ2-7,NA,TGTGCCAGCTCGCCAAGCTCCTACGAGCAGTACTTC,CASSPSSYEQYF
TRBD1,TRBV5-4,TRBJ2-4,NA,TGTGCCAGCAGCTTGGCGGGACAGGGTTCCAAAAACATTCAGTACTTC,CASSLAGQGSKNIQYF
TRBD1,TRBV5-1,TRBJ1-6,NA,TGCGCCAGCAGCTTGGGCGGACAGGGAAACCCCTATAATTCACCCCTCCACTTT,CASSLGGQGNPYNSPLHF
TRBD2,TRBV4-1,TRBJ2-5,NA,TGCGCCAGCAGCCACGGAAGGACTAGCGGACAAGAGACCCAGTACTTC,CASSHGRTSGQETQYF